These T cell receptor beta chains were read from a single sample in a study of T cells after posttransplantation cyclophosphamide. Repertoires were generated with immunoSEQ multiplex PCR, while TCRdb's copy carries only in-frame clones and drops some. The repertoire holds about 16,000 clones, 92% seen once, with more than 0.45% in the top ten. The sequenced sample was CD4+ T cells sorted from blood, obtained after allogeneic stem cell transplant with posttransplant cyclophosphamide. The receptors here all came from a male patient between 60 and 69 years old who received an allogeneic stem cell transplant from a related donor and was CMV-positive. Some T cells may arise from the graft donor. CDR3s include the opening cysteine and the closing phenylalanine or tryptophan. The order of the fields is CDR3 protein, CDR3 DNA, clone size, J gene, V gene, D gene. The D gene is left open where the match is weak. Clone sizes are given selectively: once, few, many, or a class where the clone is expanded.

CDR3 protein: CASSGQGLSGNTIYF
CDR3 DNA: TGTGCCAGCAGTGGACAGGGACTCTCTGGAAACACCATATATTTT
clone size: .
J gene: TRBJ1-3
V gene: TRBV6-1
D gene: TRBD1

CDR3 protein: CASSPRTGIGNSPLHF
CDR3 DNA: TGTGCCAGCAGTCCTCGGACAGGGATAGGAAATTCCCCCCTCCACTTT
clone size: .
J gene: TRBJ1-6
V gene: TRBV2
D gene: TRBD1

CDR3 protein: CASSLPLYGYTF
CDR3 DNA: TGTGCCAGCAGCTTACCACTCTATGGCTACACCTTC
clone size: .
J gene: TRBJ1-2
V gene: TRBV7-2
D gene: .

CDR3 protein: CASSQDWTNQETQYF
CDR3 DNA: TGTGCCAGCAGCCAAGATTGGACAAACCAAGAGACCCAGTACTTC
clone size: .
J gene: TRBJ2-5
V gene: TRBV4-2
D gene: .

CDR3 protein: CASSERGTGANVLTF
CDR3 DNA: TGTGCCAGCAGTGAAAGGGGTACTGGGGCCAACGTCCTGACTTTC
clone size: .
J gene: TRBJ2-6
V gene: TRBV2
D gene: .

CDR3 protein: CASSQDIVQGRAGNTIYF
CDR3 DNA: TGCGCCAGCAGCCAAGATATCGTGCAGGGGAGGGCAGGAAACACCATATATTTT
clone size: once
J gene: TRBJ1-3
V gene: TRBV4-3
D gene: .

CDR3 protein: CASSSGGASNQPQHF
CDR3 DNA: TGTGCCAGCAGTTCGGGGGGGGCTAGCAATCAGCCCCAGCATTTT
clone size: .
J gene: TRBJ1-5
V gene: TRBV28
D gene: .

CDR3 protein: CASSAGTSGGWGETQYF
CDR3 DNA: TGTGCCAGTAGTGCAGGGACTAGCGGGGGATGGGGAGAGACCCAGTACTTC
clone size: .
J gene: TRBJ2-5
V gene: TRBV19
D gene: TRBD2

CDR3 protein: CASSYAPPGAGNTIYF
CDR3 DNA: TGTGCCAGCAGTTACGCACCCCCAGGGGCTGGAAACACCATATATTTT
clone size: .
J gene: TRBJ1-3
V gene: TRBV6-5
D gene: .

CDR3 protein: CASSRWASGGRETQYF
CDR3 DNA: TGTGCCAGCAGCCGTTGGGCTAGCGGGGGTAGGGAGACCCAGTACTTC
clone size: .
J gene: TRBJ2-5
V gene: TRBV7-7
D gene: TRBD2

CDR3 protein: CASTRLTVQDTQYF
CDR3 DNA: TGTGCCAGCACCAGGCTCACGGTGCAGGATACGCAGTATTTT
clone size: .
J gene: TRBJ2-3
V gene: TRBV2
D gene: .

CDR3 protein: CASLKGQGGEQYF
CDR3 DNA: TGTGCCAGCCTCAAGGGGCAGGGGGGCGAGCAGTACTTC
clone size: once
J gene: TRBJ2-7
V gene: TRBV6-1
D gene: .

CDR3 protein: CASSAGRDGYTF
CDR3 DNA: TGTGCCAGCAGCGCCGGCAGGGATGGCTACACCTTC
clone size: .
J gene: TRBJ1-2
V gene: TRBV11-2
D gene: .

CDR3 protein: CASSLGWGDSQPQHF
CDR3 DNA: TGTGCCAGCAGCTTAGGGTGGGGGGATAGTCAGCCCCAGCATTTT
clone size: .
J gene: TRBJ1-5
V gene: TRBV7-2
D gene: .

CDR3 protein: CASAQPGQGNRNEQFF
CDR3 DNA: TGTGCCAGTGCTCAACCGGGACAGGGGAATAGGAATGAGCAGTTCTTC
clone size: .
J gene: TRBJ2-1
V gene: TRBV19
D gene: TRBD1

CDR3 protein: CASSLARTGGYGYTF
CDR3 DNA: TGTGCCAGCAGCTTAGCTCGGACAGGGGGCTATGGCTACACCTTC
clone size: .
J gene: TRBJ1-2
V gene: TRBV11-2
D gene: TRBD1

CDR3 protein: CASSEARTSNEQFF
CDR3 DNA: TGTGCCAGCAGTGAAGCCCGGACTAGCAATGAGCAGTTCTTC
clone size: .
J gene: TRBJ2-1
V gene: TRBV2
D gene: TRBD2

CDR3 protein: CASNLPTGNYGYTF
CDR3 DNA: TGTGCCAGCAACCTACCGACAGGGAACTATGGCTACACCTTC
clone size: .
J gene: TRBJ1-2
V gene: TRBV28
D gene: TRBD1

CDR3 protein: CASTLRSGGPLDEQFF
CDR3 DNA: TGTGCCAGCACCCTCCGTAGCGGGGGGCCCCTTGATGAGCAGTTCTTC
clone size: .
J gene: TRBJ2-1
V gene: TRBV7-3
D gene: TRBD2

CDR3 protein: CASSFPPRVSYNEQFF
CDR3 DNA: TGTGCCAGCAGCTTTCCCCCCAGGGTCTCCTACAATGAGCAGTTCTTC
clone size: .
J gene: TRBJ2-1
V gene: TRBV7-2
D gene: .

CDR3 protein: CASSLAVGGGYEQYF
CDR3 DNA: TGTGCCAGCAGCTTAGCGGTGGGGGGGGGCTACGAGCAGTACTTC
clone size: .
J gene: TRBJ2-7
V gene: TRBV7-7
D gene: TRBD2

CDR3 protein: CASSTGGAMSEQYF
CDR3 DNA: TGTGCCAGCAGCACAGGGGGCGCGATGTCCGAGCAGTACTTC
clone size: once
J gene: TRBJ2-7
V gene: TRBV7-3
D gene: TRBD1